This entry lists 21 T cell receptor beta chains sequenced from one sample in a study of cytomegalovirus exposure and HLA in healthy donors. With 60 Vbeta and 13 Jbeta primers, the PCR was carried out. Profiling relied on immunoSEQ multiplex PCR, and the TCRdb table lists in-frame clones only, not all of them. The top ten hold roughly 2.4% of the sample, which has about 140,000 clones, around 78% seen once. Sequences were obtained from PBMCs. These receptors were obtained from a woman aged 18-29 years in good health and CMV-seropositive.

The CDR3 region is CSVREGLLVGYTF. In nucleotides, the CDR3 is TGCAGCGTTAGGGAGGGGCTCCTTGTCGGCTACACCTTC. The chain recombines TRBV29-1 with TRBJ1-2, with D tentatively TRBD1 (5 bases). V was trimmed by 5 bases and J by 8 bases, leaving 18 bases between them. Germline V CDR1 and CDR2: SQVTM, ANQGSEA. This CDR3 contains 13 residues.

The chain links TRBV5-6 to TRBJ1-2; 9 bases are a match to TRBD1. The germline CDR1 and CDR2 sequences are SGHDT and YYEEEE. After removal of 4 bases from V and 9 bases from J, the junction contained 7 bases not matched to a gene. This CDR3 has 13 residues. The CDR3 is CASSSGQGFSYTF. DNA of the CDR3: TGTGCCAGCAGCAGTGGACAGGGGTTTAGCTACACCTTC. Full variable domain (rest looked up from reference TRBV5-6 and TRBJ1-2): DAGVTQSPTHLIKTRGQQVTLRCSPKSGHDTVSWYQQALGQGPQFIFQYYEEEERQRGNFPDRFSGHQFPNYSSELNVNALLLGDSALYLCASSSGQGFSYTFGSGTRLTVV.

This clone has just a few counts. The chain combines TRBV19 with TRBJ1-5, with no clear D. V lost 5 bases, J lost 2 bases, and 10 bases lay in between. The CDR3 is made up of 14 amino acids. Germline V CDR1 and CDR2: LNHDA, SQIVND (reference sequence). CDR3 in DNA: TGTGCCAGTAGTCTCCGGGTCGGCAATCAGCCCCAGCATTTT. It yields the protein CASSLRVGNQPQHF.

This chain joins TRBV25-1 and TRBJ2-1; D might be TRBD1 (8 bases). Germline values: CDR1 MGHDK, CDR2 SYGVNS. The CDR3 runs 16 residues. Trimming took 1 base from V and 5 from J, leaving 15 bases between them. The CDR3 DNA reads as TGTGCCAGCAGTGAATGGGGGGGACAGGCTAACAATGAGCAGTTCTTC. Its protein product is CASSEWGGQANNEQFF.

V gene TRBV5-1 combines with J gene TRBJ2-7, with D perhaps TRBD1 (7 bases). The germline CDR1 and CDR2 sequences are SGHRS and YFSETQ. Between the trimmed V and J ends, which lost 4 bases and 2 bases, there was a span of 16 bases. The CDR3 is 15 residues long. CDR3 DNA sequence: TGCGCCAGCAGCCACCAGGGGGACTTCACCTACGAGCAGTACTTC. Translated, it gives CASSHQGDFTYEQYF. Drawing the rest from reference TRBV5-1 and TRBJ2-7, the complete variable domain is KAGVTQTPRYLIKTRGQQVTLSCSPISGHRSVSWYQQTPGQGLQFLFEYFSETQRNKGNFPGRFSGRQFSNSRSEMNVSTLELGDSALYLCASSHQGDFTYEQYFGPGTRLTVT.

V is TRBV2 and J is TRBJ2-4, with D possibly TRBD2 on 5 matching bases. This CDR3 has 14 amino acids. V gave up 6 bases and J gave up 3 bases, with 12 bases separating them. Germline assignment: CDR1 SNHLY and CDR2 FYNNEI. Here the CDR3 DNA reads TGTGCCAGCAGGCCCGCTAGCCTCAAAAACATTCAGTACTTC. It translates to CASRPASLKNIQYF. Full variable domain (remainder filled in from reference TRBV2 and TRBJ2-4): EPEVTQTPSHQVTQMGQEVILRCVPISNHLYFYWYRQILGQKVEFLVSFYNNEISEKSEIFDDQFSVERPDGSNFTLKIRSTKLEDSAMYFCASRPASLKNIQYFGAGTRLSVL.

V and J are TRBV15 and TRBJ1-5, with 8 bases that match TRBD1. The V gene's germline CDR1 is LNHNV and CDR2 YYDKDF (reference sequence). There are 16 residues in the CDR3. Unmatched junction bases numbered 10, after V lost 4 bases and J lost 5 bases. The CDR3 DNA reads as TGTGCCACCAGCATCCCCTCACAGGGGGGCGATCAGCCCCAGCATTTT. Translating gives CATSIPSQGGDQPQHF.

The rearrangement joins TRBV7-2 to TRBJ1-5, with 7 bases matching TRBD1. Germline assignment: CDR1 SGHTA and CDR2 FQGNSA. This CDR3 is 14 amino acids long. V gave up 3 bases and J gave up 4 bases; unmatched junction bases: 3. The CDR3: CASSLGQQNQPQHF. CDR3 coding DNA: TGTGCCAGCAGCTTGGGACAGCAGAATCAGCCCCAGCATTTT.

J is TRBJ2-7 and V is TRBV10-3, with 10 bases that match TRBD1. V shed 6 bases, J shed 4 bases, and the junction held 3 bases outside the gene matches. CDR3 length: 13 residues. The germline V gene encodes CDR1 ENHRY and CDR2 SYGVKD. This CDR3 reads CAIRGQGKYEQYF. CDR3 sequence (DNA): TGTGCCATCAGGGGACAGGGGAAGTACGAGCAGTACTTC.

The chain carries TRBV5-1 and TRBJ2-1; no clear D gene. The germline V gene encodes CDR1 SGHRS and CDR2 YFSETQ. The CDR3 runs to 12 residues. V was shortened by 2 bases and J by 5 bases, with 5 bases between the two germline ends. CDR3 residues: CASSFQNNEQFF. In DNA, the CDR3 is TGCGCCAGCAGCTTTCAGAACAATGAGCAGTTCTTC.

V and J are TRBV19 and TRBJ1-1, with D perhaps matching TRBD1 (6 bases). Deletions cut 5 bases from V and 3 bases from J, with 13 bases between. CDR3 length: 14 amino acids. CDR1 and CDR2 from the germline V gene are LNHDA and SQIVND (reference sequence). The CDR3 is CASSHRAFDTEAFF. For the CDR3, the DNA is TGTGCCAGTAGTCACAGGGCCTTTGACACTGAAGCTTTCTTT.

This rearrangement joins TRBV5-1 to TRBJ2-5, with 9 bases matching TRBD1. Germline CDR1 is SGHRS and CDR2 is YFSETQ. This CDR3 has 16 amino acids. V lost 0 bases and J lost 5; bases outside the gene matches: 8. CDR3 sequence (DNA): TGCGCCAGCAGCTTGGTTTGGACAGGGGAATTTGAGACCCAGTACTTC. It yields the protein CASSLVWTGEFETQYF.

This clone appeared a single time. This chain connects TRBV27 to TRBJ1-4; 8 bases align to TRBD1. Germline CDR1 and CDR2: MNHEY and SMNVEV (reference sequence). Unmatched junction bases numbered 5, after V lost 2 bases and J lost 6 bases. The CDR3 has 15 amino acids. The CDR3 loop reads CASSLTGTGDEKLFF. In DNA, the CDR3 is TGTGCCAGCAGTTTAACCGGGACAGGTGATGAAAAACTGTTTTTT.

This clone was seen more than once but under ten times. One junction end disagrees with the germline gene, perhaps due to a read error. The chain links TRBV7-9 to TRBJ1-2, with 11 bases matching TRBD1. The V gene's germline CDR1 is SEHNR and CDR2 FQNEAQ (reference sequence). This CDR3 spans 19 amino acids. The DNA for the CDR3 is TGTTCCAGCAGCTCGCACCTCTACCGGGACAGGGGGACCACCTATGGCTACACCTTC. Translated: CSSSSHLYRDRGTTYGYTF.

CDR3 residues: CAISDRGYYGYTF. The CDR3 DNA is TGTGCCATCTCGGACAGGGGGTACTATGGCTACACCTTC. J is TRBJ1-2 and V is TRBV10-3; TRBD1 agrees at 10 bases. The CDR3 has 13 amino acids. CDR1 is ENHRY, CDR2 SYGVKD, per germline. V lost 8 bases and J lost 3; bases outside the gene matches: 3.

J is TRBJ2-1 and V is TRBV11-2; TRBD2 agrees at 10 bases. CDR1 is SGHAT, CDR2 FQNNGV, per germline. The CDR3 contains 14 residues. V was pared by 10 bases and J by 6 bases, with 9 bases of the junction left unmatched. This CDR3 is CAIRRAGGRNEQFF. CDR3 DNA: TGTGCCATCCGTCGAGCGGGGGGGCGCAATGAGCAGTTCTTC.

This chain links TRBV5-1 with TRBJ1-1; 10 bases line up with TRBD1. Germline CDR1 SGHRS, CDR2 YFSETQ. The CDR3 consists of 15 residues. V shed 3 bases and J 5 bases; nucleotides not matched to a gene: 7. Written as DNA, the CDR3 is TGCGCCAGCAGCTCAGCCGGGACAGGGGTGACTGAAGCTTTCTTT. It specifies CASSSAGTGVTEAFF.

There are a few counts of this clone. The CDR3, as DNA: TGTGCCAGTCAGAGCGCCGGGACAGGGAGAGATACGCAGTATTTT. It translates to CASQSAGTGRDTQYF. J is TRBJ2-3 and V is TRBV27, with 9 bases aligning to TRBD1. Trimming cost V 9 bases and J 5 bases; bases outside gene matches: 12. The CDR3 contains 15 residues. Germline CDR1 MNHEY, CDR2 SMNVEV (reference sequence).

The gene calls are TRBV5-6 and TRBJ2-5, with TRBD1 as a possible D gene (6 bases). Germline V CDR1 and CDR2: SGHDT, YYEEEE. Trimming cost V 4 bases and J 2 bases, with 12 bases left between them. This CDR3 spans 14 amino acids. CDR3 DNA: TGTGCCAGCAGCCATCAGGGGCGACAAGAGACCCAGTACTTC. Translated, it gives CASSHQGRQETQYF.

The chain employs TRBV7-9 and TRBJ2-3; 11 bases fit TRBD2. From germline, CDR1 is SEHNR and CDR2 FQNEAQ (reference sequence). The ends lost 5 bases at V and 3 bases at J; junction bases unmatched: 7. The CDR3 spans 16 residues. DNA of the CDR3: TGTGCCAGCAGCGTACTACTAGCGGGGGAAACAGATACGCAGTATTTT. Amino acids: CASSVLLAGETDTQYF.

This clone was observed a single time. The chain links TRBV19 to TRBJ2-3; D may be TRBD1 (7 bases). Germline V lookup: CDR1 LNHDA, CDR2 SQIVND (reference sequence). V was clipped by 5 bases and J by 1 base, with 16 bases between them. CDR3 length: 16 residues. The DNA for the CDR3 is TGTGCCAGTAGTGTTGCTGCGGGACAGCGCACAGATACGCAGTATTTT. It encodes CASSVAAGQRTDTQYF.